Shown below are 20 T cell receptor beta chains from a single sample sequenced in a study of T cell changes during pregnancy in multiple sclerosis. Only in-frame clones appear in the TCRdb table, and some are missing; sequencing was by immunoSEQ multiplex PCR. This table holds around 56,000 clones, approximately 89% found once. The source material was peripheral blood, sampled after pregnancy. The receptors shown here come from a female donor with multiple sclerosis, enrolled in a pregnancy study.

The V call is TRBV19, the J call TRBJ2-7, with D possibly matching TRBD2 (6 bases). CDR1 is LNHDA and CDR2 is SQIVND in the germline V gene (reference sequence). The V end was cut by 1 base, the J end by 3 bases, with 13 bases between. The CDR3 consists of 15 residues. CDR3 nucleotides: TGTGCCAGTAGTATAGCAGGCCTGGGGGGCTACGAGCAGTACTTC. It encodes CASSIAGLGGYEQYF.

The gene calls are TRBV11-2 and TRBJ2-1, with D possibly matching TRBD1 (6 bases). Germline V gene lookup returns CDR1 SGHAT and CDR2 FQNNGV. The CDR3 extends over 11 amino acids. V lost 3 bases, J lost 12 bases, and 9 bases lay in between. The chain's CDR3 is CASSFMDRQFF. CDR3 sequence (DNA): TGTGCCAGCAGCTTCATGGACAGGCAGTTCTTC. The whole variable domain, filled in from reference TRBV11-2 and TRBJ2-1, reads EAGVAQSPRYKIIEKRQSVAFWCNPISGHATLYWYQQILGQGPKLLIQFQNNGVVDDSQLPKDRFSAERLKGVDSTLKIQPAKLEDSAVYLCASSFMDRQFFGPGTRLTVL.

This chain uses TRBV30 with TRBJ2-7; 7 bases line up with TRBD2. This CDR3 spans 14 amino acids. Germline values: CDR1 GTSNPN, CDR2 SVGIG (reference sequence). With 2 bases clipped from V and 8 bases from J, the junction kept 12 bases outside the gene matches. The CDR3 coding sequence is TGTGCCTGGAGTACCTGGGACTACGGAACTCAGCAGTACTTC. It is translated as CAWSTWDYGTQQYF. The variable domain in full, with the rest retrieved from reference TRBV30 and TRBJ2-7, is SQTIHQWPATLVQPVGSPLSLECTVEGTSNPNLYWYRQAAGRGLQLLFYSVGIGQISSEVPQNLSASRPQDRQFILSSKKLLLSDSGFYLCAWSTWDYGTQQYFGPGTRLTVT.

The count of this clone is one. CDR3 sequence (DNA): TGTGCCAGCAGTGGCCCCGGGGTCTCCTACGAGCAGTACTTC. Translating gives CASSGPGVSYEQYF. The V gene is TRBV6-1, the J gene TRBJ2-7; the D gene is possibly TRBD2 (5 bases). This CDR3 comprises 14 residues. V dropped 4 bases and J dropped 0 bases, with 10 bases sitting between them. Germline V CDR1 and CDR2: MNHNS, SASEGT.

CDR3 protein: CASSFPGGAGYEQYF. The CDR3 nucleotides read TGTGCCAGCAGCTTCCCAGGGGGCGCCGGATACGAGCAGTACTTC. The chain couples TRBV5-4 to TRBJ2-7, with 8 bases identical to TRBD1. The germline CDR1 and CDR2 sequences are SGHNT and YYREEE (reference sequence). Unmatched junction bases numbered 8, after V lost 2 bases and J lost 4 bases. This CDR3 comprises 15 residues.

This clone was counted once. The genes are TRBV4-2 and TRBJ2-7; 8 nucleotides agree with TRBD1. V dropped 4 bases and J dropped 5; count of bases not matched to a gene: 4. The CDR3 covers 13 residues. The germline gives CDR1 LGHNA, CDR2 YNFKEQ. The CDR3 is CASSRQTGDEQYF. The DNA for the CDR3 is TGTGCCAGCAGCCGACAGACAGGGGACGAGCAGTACTTC.

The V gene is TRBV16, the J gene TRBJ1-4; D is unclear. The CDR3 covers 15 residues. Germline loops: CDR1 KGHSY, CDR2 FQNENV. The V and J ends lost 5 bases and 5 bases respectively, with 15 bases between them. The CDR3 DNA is TGTGCCAGCAGCACCACCCCATCGGGAAATGAAAAACTGTTTTTT. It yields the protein CASSTTPSGNEKLFF.

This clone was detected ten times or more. This CDR3 reads CASSPSDRPPEEAFF. DNA for the CDR3: TGCGCCAGCAGCCCTTCGGACAGGCCCCCCGAAGAAGCTTTCTTT. V and J are TRBV5-1 and TRBJ1-1; TRBD1 aligns across 7 bases. With V trimmed by 4 bases and J by 8 bases, 14 bases remained unmatched. The CDR3 sequence is 15 residues long. CDR1 and CDR2 from the germline V gene are SGHRS and YFSETQ. The full variable domain, with the rest looked up from reference TRBV5-1 and TRBJ1-1, is KAGVTQTPRYLIKTRGQQVTLSCSPISGHRSVSWYQQTPGQGLQFLFEYFSETQRNKGNFPGRFSGRQFSNSRSEMNVSTLELGDSALYLCASSPSDRPPEEAFFGQGTRLTVV.

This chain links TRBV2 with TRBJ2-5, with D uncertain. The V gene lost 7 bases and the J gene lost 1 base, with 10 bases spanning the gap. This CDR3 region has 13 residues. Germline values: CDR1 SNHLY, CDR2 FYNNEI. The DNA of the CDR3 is TGTGCCAGCAACGAGCGCCTCCAAGAGACCCAGTACTTC. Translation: CASNERLQETQYF. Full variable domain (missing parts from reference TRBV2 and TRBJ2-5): EPEVTQTPSHQVTQMGQEVILRCVPISNHLYFYWYRQILGQKVEFLVSFYNNEISEKSEIFDDQFSVERPDGSNFTLKIRSTKLEDSAMYFCASNERLQETQYFGPGTRLLVL.

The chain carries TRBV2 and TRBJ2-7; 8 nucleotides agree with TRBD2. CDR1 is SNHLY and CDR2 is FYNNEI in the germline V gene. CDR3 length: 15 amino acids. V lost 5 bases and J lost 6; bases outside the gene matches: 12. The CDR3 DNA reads TGTGCCAGCAGTACCCATCGGGGGGGCCCCTCCGAGCAGTACTTC. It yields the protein CASSTHRGGPSEQYF.

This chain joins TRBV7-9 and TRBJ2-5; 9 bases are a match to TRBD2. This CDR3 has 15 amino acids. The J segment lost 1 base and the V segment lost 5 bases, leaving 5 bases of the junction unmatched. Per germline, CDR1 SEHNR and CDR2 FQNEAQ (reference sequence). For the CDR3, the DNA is TGTGCCAGCAGCCCAGCGGGGGGATTCCAAGAGACCCAGTACTTC. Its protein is CASSPAGGFQETQYF.

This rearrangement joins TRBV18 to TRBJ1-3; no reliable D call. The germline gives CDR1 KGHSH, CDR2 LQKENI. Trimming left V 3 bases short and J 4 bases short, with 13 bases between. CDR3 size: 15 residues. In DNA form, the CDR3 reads TGTGCCAGCTCACCTTCGTCCCTGAGGGGAAACACCATATATTTT. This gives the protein CASSPSSLRGNTIYF.

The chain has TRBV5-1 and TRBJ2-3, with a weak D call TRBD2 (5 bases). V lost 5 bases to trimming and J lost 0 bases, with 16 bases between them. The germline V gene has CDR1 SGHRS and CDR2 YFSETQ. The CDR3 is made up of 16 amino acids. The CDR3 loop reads CASSFGLPGSTDTQYF. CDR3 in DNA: TGCGCCAGCAGTTTCGGACTCCCGGGGAGCACAGATACGCAGTATTTT.

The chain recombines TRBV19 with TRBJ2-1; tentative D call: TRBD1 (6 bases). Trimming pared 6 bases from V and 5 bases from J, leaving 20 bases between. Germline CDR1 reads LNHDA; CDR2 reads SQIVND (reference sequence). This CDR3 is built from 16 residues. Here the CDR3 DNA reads TGTGCCAGTAGGAACGGGCTAGCAGAGGGGGACAATGAGCAGTTCTTC. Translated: CASRNGLAEGDNEQFF.

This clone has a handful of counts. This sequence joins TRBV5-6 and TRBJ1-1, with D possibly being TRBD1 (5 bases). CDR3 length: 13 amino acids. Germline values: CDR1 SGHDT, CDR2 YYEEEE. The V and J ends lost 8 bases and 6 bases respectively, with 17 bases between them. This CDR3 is CASQLGHSPEAFF. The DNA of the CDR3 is TGTGCCAGTCAGCTTGGACACAGCCCTGAAGCTTTCTTT.

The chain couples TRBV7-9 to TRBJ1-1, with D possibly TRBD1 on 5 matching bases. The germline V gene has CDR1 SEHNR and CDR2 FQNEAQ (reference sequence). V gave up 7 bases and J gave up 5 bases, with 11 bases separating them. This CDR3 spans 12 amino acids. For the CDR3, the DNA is TGTGCCAGCAATGCGGGGGGGACTGAAGCTTTCTTT. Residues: CASNAGGTEAFF.

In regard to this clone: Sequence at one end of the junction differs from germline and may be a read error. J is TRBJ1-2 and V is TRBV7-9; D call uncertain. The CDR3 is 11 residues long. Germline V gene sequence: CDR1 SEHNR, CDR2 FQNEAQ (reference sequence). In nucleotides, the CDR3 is TGTGCCAACAGCCCCGACATTGGCTACACCTTC. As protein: CANSPDIGYTF.

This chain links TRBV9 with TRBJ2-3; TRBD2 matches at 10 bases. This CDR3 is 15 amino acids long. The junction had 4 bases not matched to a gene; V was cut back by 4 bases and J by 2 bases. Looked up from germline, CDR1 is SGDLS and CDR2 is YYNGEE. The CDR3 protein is CASSPLAGITDTQYF. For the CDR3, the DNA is TGTGCCAGCAGCCCACTAGCGGGGATCACAGATACGCAGTATTTT.

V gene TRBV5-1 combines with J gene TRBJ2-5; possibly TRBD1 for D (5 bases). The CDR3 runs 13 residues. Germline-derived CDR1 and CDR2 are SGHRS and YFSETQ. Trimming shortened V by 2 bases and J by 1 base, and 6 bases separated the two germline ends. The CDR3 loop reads CASSLGVQETQYF. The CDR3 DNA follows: TGCGCCAGCAGCTTAGGGGTCCAAGAGACCCAGTACTTC.

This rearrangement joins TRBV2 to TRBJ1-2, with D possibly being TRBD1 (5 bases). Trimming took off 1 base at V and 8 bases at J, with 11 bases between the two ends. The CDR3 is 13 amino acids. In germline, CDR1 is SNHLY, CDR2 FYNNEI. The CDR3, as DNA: TGTGCCAGCAGTGAAGGGGGCAGGCTGGGCTACACCTTC. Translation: CASSEGGRLGYTF.